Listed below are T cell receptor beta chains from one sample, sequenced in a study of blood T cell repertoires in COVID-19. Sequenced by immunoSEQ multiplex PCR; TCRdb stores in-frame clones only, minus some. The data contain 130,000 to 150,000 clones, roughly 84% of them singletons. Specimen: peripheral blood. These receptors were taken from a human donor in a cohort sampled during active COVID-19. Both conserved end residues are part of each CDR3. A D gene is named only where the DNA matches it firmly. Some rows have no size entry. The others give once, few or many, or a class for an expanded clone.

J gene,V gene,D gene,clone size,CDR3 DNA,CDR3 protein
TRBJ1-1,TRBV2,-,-,TGTGCCAGCACCTACATCCAGGGGAACACTGAAGCTTTCTTT,CASTYIQGNTEAFF
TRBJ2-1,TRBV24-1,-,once,TGTGCCACCAGTGATCCCAGGGGTCTTAACTATGAGCAGTTCTTC,CATSDPRGLNYEQFF
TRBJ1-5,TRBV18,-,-,TGTGCCAGCTCAACAGGGATCAATCAGCCCCAGCATTTT,CASSTGINQPQHF
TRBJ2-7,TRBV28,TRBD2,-,TGTGCCAGCAGTCCCTCGCCTAGCGGGGGAGACTACGAGCAGTACTTC,CASSPSPSGGDYEQYF
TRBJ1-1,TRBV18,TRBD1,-,TGTGCCAGCTCACCACTTTTGGACAGGGTGTTCCGTACTGAAGCTTTCTTT,CASSPLLDRVFRTEAFF
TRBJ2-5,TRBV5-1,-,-,TGCGCCAGCAGCCTTTCCGGGACAAAAGAGACCCAGTACTTC,CASSLSGTKETQYF
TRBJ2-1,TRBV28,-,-,TGTGCCAGCAGTTTATACGGGACTGATTCCTACAATGAGCAGTTCTTC,CASSLYGTDSYNEQFF
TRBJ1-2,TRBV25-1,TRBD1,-,TGTGCCAGCAGAGCCCGGACAGGGTACTATGGCTACACCTTC,CASRARTGYYGYTF
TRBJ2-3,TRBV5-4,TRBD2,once,TGTGCCAGCAGCCTTCCGACTAGCGGGGGGTTGGATACGCAGTATTTT,CASSLPTSGGLDTQYF
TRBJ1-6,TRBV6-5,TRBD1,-,TGTGCCAGCAGCTTAAGACAGGGAGACTCACCCCTCCACTTT,CASSLRQGDSPLHF
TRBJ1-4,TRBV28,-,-,TGTGCCAGCAGTTTATCTGCCAGGGTTGAAAAACTGTTTTTT,CASSLSARVEKLFF